This T cell receptor beta chain was sequenced in a study of T cell responses to AZD1222 COVID-19 vaccine. Comments on this clone: The target antigen is unknown.

Data came from immunoSEQ multiplex PCR; TCRdb stores just in-frame clones and leaves some out. In the table there are approximately 160,000 clones, 90% of which are singletons. Findings and caveats of the study: Clonal diversity was possibly underestimated; the donors were predominantly white British and more often female. Spike-specific TCR breadth and depth rose after two AZD1222 doses.

This CDR3 is 14 amino acids long. Per germline, CDR1 LNHDA and CDR2 SQIVND (reference sequence). Germline trimming cut 7 bases from V and 3 bases from J; bases unmatched to any gene: 8. V usage is TRBV19 and J usage is TRBJ1-2; 7 bases are a match to TRBD1. The sample was peripheral blood, taken on day 0 of AZD1222 vaccination. The clonotype was recovered from an adult in good health. The CDR3 nucleotides read TGTGCCAGTAAAGACAGGGTATTTGACTATGGCTACACCTTC. Translating it yields CASKDRVFDYGYTF.